Following are 3 T cell receptor beta chains from one sample sequenced in a study of regulatory T cells in long-lasting Graves disease. iRepertoire HTBI primers and Arm-PCR of CDR3 regions built TCR beta libraries. TCRdb used MiXCR to reprocess the multiplex PCR reads, holding one entry per CDR3 protein. The sample records about half a million distinct CDR3 sequences, around 12% being singletons. The time point is: newly diagnosed GD, antithyroid drugs for less than 3 months. RNA extracted from PBMCs served as the sequencing template. In addition, the sample was reused for a study of T cells in Graves' hyperthyroidism and ophthalmopathy.

This specimen was peripheral blood mononuclear cells (PBMCs), taken at new diagnosis, from a patient treated with antithyroid drugs. Receptors originate from a young woman with Graves disease.

The sample holds a few counts of this clonotype. The chain links TRBV28 to TRBJ1-3, with 11 bases identical to TRBD1. This CDR3 has 14 residues. The germline gives CDR1 MDHEN, CDR2 SYDVKM. Trimming at V came to 3 bases and at J to 8 bases, leaving 3 bases not matched to a gene. The CDR3 protein is CASSFGTGGYTIYF. The CDR3 DNA is TGTGCCAGCAGTTTCGGGACAGGGGGATACACCATATATTTT.

There are many counts of this clonotype. The chain combines TRBV13 with TRBJ2-4; 7 bases fit TRBD2. CDR3 length: 17 amino acids. Looked up from germline, CDR1 is PRHDT and CDR2 is FYEKMQ (reference sequence). Germline trimming cut 5 bases from V and 2 bases from J; bases unmatched to any gene: 12. The CDR3: CASSLWGGLLSKNIQYF. CDR3 sequence (DNA): TGTGCCAGCAGCCTATGGGGAGGGCTTCTTTCCAAAAACATTCAGTACTTC.

The sample holds many counts of this clonotype. This chain joins TRBV12-3 or TRBV12-4 and TRBJ2-7; TRBD2 agrees at 7 bases. This CDR3 is built from 13 residues. The V and J ends lost 8 bases and 6 bases, in that order; junction bases with no gene match: 10. The CDR3 loop reads CASGAGDTAEQYF. The CDR3 nucleotides are TGTGCCAGCGGGGCGGGAGATACTGCCGAGCAGTACTTC.